This TCR beta chain was sequenced in a study of blood T cells in healthy people across ages. Sample-barcoded 5' priming and a J-beta primer mix drove a second PCR of about 7 to 12 cycles. MiXCR, run by TCRdb on the 5' RACE reads, gives a single entry per CDR3 protein. The sample includes about 1.6 million distinct CDR3 sequences, approximately 32% of them seen just once. Comments on this clonotype: Its antigen is as yet unknown.

General study findings and limits: Among T cells, TCR beta diversity per million cells dropped roughly linearly as age rose.

The sequence came from a woman between 25 and 40 years old in good health. The source material was blood.

The CDR3 sequence is CASSLASGQGRDGYTF. DNA for the CDR3: TGTGCCAGCAGCTTAGCATCCGGACAGGGGAGAGATGGCTACACCTTC. The chain combines TRBV7-6 with TRBJ1-2, with 9 nucleotides matching TRBD1. This CDR3 is 16 amino acids long. V lost 0 bases and J lost 6; bases outside the gene matches: 8. Germline CDR1 and CDR2: SGHVS and FNYEAQ.